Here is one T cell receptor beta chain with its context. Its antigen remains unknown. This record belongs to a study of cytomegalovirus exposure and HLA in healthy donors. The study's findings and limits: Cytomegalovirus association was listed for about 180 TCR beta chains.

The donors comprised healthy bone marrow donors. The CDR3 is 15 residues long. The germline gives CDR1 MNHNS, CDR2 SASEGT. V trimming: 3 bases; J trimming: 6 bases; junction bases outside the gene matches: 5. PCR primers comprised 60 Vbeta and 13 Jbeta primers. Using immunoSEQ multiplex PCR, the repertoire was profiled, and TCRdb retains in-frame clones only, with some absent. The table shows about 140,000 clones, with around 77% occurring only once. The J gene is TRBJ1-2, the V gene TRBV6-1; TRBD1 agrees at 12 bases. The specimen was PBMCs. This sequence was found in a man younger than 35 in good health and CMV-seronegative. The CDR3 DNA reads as TGTGCCAGCAGTGATCCCGGGACAGGGGGCCATGGCTACACCTTC. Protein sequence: CASSDPGTGGHGYTF.